The next 23 T cell receptor beta chains were all read from a single sample in a study of blood T cells in healthy people across ages. Then a second PCR, running roughly 7 to 11 cycles, was carried out with a sample-barcoded 5' primer and a J-beta primer mix. TCRdb used MiXCR to reprocess the 5' RACE reads, holding one entry per CDR3 protein. The sample has over 600,000 distinct CDR3 sequences; roughly 43% are singletons. Material for sequencing was blood. The receptor set was obtained from a man at least 80 years old in good health.

The chain links TRBV3-1 to TRBJ2-5, with 7 bases lining up with TRBD1. V trimming: 3 bases; J trimming: 0 bases; junction bases outside the gene matches: 7. The germline V gene encodes CDR1 LGHDT and CDR2 YNNKEL (reference sequence). The CDR3 loop spans 16 amino acids. Here the CDR3 reads CASSHKFTGDQETQYF. For the CDR3, the DNA is TGTGCCAGCAGCCACAAATTCACAGGGGACCAAGAGACCCAGTACTTC.

Worth noting for this clonotype: This may be a read error: a much more frequent sequence differs by one nucleotide. The chain has TRBV28 and TRBJ2-4, with 7 bases matching TRBD2. The trim removed 5 bases at V and 13 bases at J, leaving 11 bases unmatched. The CDR3 consists of 13 residues. CDR1 and CDR2 (germline): MDHEN, SYDVKM. The chain's CDR3 is CASSTPRRGEQYF. CDR3 DNA: TGTGCCAGCAGTACCCCCAGACGGGGGGAGCAGTACTTC.

CDR3 loop: CASSLSLRGKTDTQYF. CDR3 coding DNA: TGTGCCAGCAGTTTATCGCTCAGGGGTAAAACAGATACGCAGTATTTT. The chain is built from TRBV27 and TRBJ2-3; possible D gene TRBD1, 6 bases. This CDR3 is 16 amino acids long. From germline, CDR1 is MNHEY and CDR2 SMNVEV (reference sequence). V lost 0 bases and J 3 bases, leaving 13 bases between the germline ends.

This chain joins TRBV5-1 and TRBJ1-4, with D possibly TRBD1 on 6 matching bases. The V end lost 4 bases, the J end lost 7 bases, and 17 bases lay between the germline ends. The CDR3 extends over 15 amino acids. Germline loops: CDR1 SGHRS, CDR2 YFSETQ. The CDR3 DNA reads TGCGCCAGCAGCCCACGTCCTGGGGGCAGTGAAAAACTGTTTTTT. Its translation is CASSPRPGGSEKLFF. The full variable domain, in which reference TRBV5-1 and TRBJ1-4 provide the parts outside the CDR3, is KAGVTQTPRYLIKTRGQQVTLSCSPISGHRSVSWYQQTPGQGLQFLFEYFSETQRNKGNFPGRFSGRQFSNSRSEMNVSTLELGDSALYLCASSPRPGGSEKLFFGSGTQLSVL.

This clonotype has just a few counts. The chain joins TRBV5-5 to TRBJ2-5, with 8 bases lining up with TRBD2. J lost 5 bases, V lost 3 bases, and 6 bases had no gene match. The CDR3 contains 14 residues. Looked up from germline, CDR1 is SGHKS and CDR2 is YYEKEE (reference sequence). CDR3 sequence: CASSSGGRDETQYF. The CDR3 nucleotides are TGTGCCAGCAGCTCGGGGGGGCGGGACGAGACCCAGTACTTC.

V usage is TRBV29-1 and J usage is TRBJ2-1; D might be TRBD2 (5 bases). The CDR3 sequence is 11 residues long. Germline CDR1 and CDR2: SQVTM and ANQGSEA. Trimming took 6 bases from V and 6 from J, leaving 9 bases between them. The CDR3 loop is CSVALGNEQFF. The CDR3, as DNA: TGCAGCGTGGCACTAGGCAATGAGCAGTTCTTC.

V and J are TRBV18 and TRBJ2-3, with 8 bases lining up with TRBD1. Trimming cost V 5 bases and J 6 bases; bases outside gene matches: 10. Germline V gene data show CDR1 as KGHSH and CDR2 as LQKENI. The CDR3 is 15 residues long. The CDR3 nucleotides are TGTGCCAGCTCAAGTTCAGCAGGGGGCCCGGATACGCAGTATTTT. Translation gives CASSSSAGGPDTQYF.

The chain uses TRBV7-3 and TRBJ2-1; 9 nucleotides agree with TRBD2. This CDR3 comprises 16 residues. CDR1 SGHTA and CDR2 FQGTGA come from the germline V gene. V trimming: 1 base; J trimming: 7 bases; junction bases outside the gene matches: 8. In nucleotides, the CDR3 is TGTGCCAGCAGCTTAATGGGCGGGACTAGCATTAATGAGCAGTTCTTC. Its translation: CASSLMGGTSINEQFF.

With regard to this clonotype: One base away lies a much larger clone, so this may be a sequencing read error. V and J are TRBV12-3 or TRBV12-4 and TRBJ2-7; D unresolved. With 5 bases removed from V and 2 bases from J, the gap between germline ends came to 13 bases. This CDR3 has 14 amino acids. DNA for the CDR3: TGTGCCAGCAGTAAGGCAGAGCTCCCCTACGAGCAGTACTTC. It translates to CASSKAELPYEQYF.

This clonotype occurred once. The V and J genes are TRBV20-1 and TRBJ2-1; D is unclear. V lost 6 bases and J 0 bases, leaving 12 bases between the germline ends. Germline V gives CDR1 DFQATT, CDR2 SNEGSKA (reference sequence). This CDR3 is 14 amino acids long. CDR3 sequence (DNA): TGCAGTGCCAGACCTCCGCCCTCCTACAATGAGCAGTTCTTC. Translation: CSARPPPSYNEQFF.

In this sample, this clonotype turned up once. For the CDR3, the DNA is TGCAGCGTTAAGACTAGCGGGGGTTGGTACAATGAGCAGTTCTTC. Its translation: CSVKTSGGWYNEQFF. The chain recombines TRBV29-1 with TRBJ2-1; 12 nucleotides align to TRBD2. This CDR3 is built from 15 residues. The ends lost 5 bases at V and 4 bases at J; junction bases unmatched: 6. The germline CDR1 and CDR2 sequences are SQVTM and ANQGSEA.

CDR3 nucleotides: TGCGCCAGCAGCCCGGGACAGGGTAGCGCCTACGAGCAGTACTTC. Its protein product is CASSPGQGSAYEQYF. The chain joins TRBV5-1 to TRBJ2-7; 9 bases line up with TRBD1. The V segment lost 4 bases and the J segment 2 bases; nucleotides outside the gene matches: 7. CDR3 length: 15 residues. CDR1 is SGHRS, CDR2 YFSETQ, per germline.

V is TRBV11-2 and J is TRBJ1-2, with D tentatively TRBD1 (5 bases). The germline CDR1 and CDR2 sequences are SGHAT and FQNNGV. The germline V and J ends were trimmed by 0 bases and 1 base, with 12 bases remaining between them. This CDR3 is built from 16 residues. The CDR3 sequence: CASSLDAIRGNYGYTF. CDR3 nucleotides: TGTGCCAGCAGCTTAGACGCCATAAGGGGTAACTATGGCTACACCTTC.

In its sample, this clonotype was seen a few times. This chain uses TRBV2 with TRBJ2-1, with D perhaps matching TRBD1 (6 bases). Germline V gives CDR1 SNHLY, CDR2 FYNNEI. The V gene lost 1 base and the J gene lost 8 bases, with 12 bases spanning the gap. This CDR3 spans 14 amino acids. Written as DNA, the CDR3 is TGTGCCAGCAGTGAAGATGTGGGGGCCGATGAGCAGTTCTTC. Protein product: CASSEDVGADEQFF.

The J gene is TRBJ2-3, the V gene TRBV6-6; 8 bases are shared with TRBD1. The ends lost 5 bases at V and 5 bases at J; junction bases unmatched: 6. The CDR3 has 14 residues. Germline V gene data show CDR1 as MNHNY and CDR2 as SVGAGI (reference sequence). In DNA, the CDR3 is TGTGCCAGCAGTGCAGGGGGCGGGATAGATACGCAGTATTTT. This sequence encodes CASSAGGGIDTQYF.

The V and J genes are TRBV6-2 or TRBV6-3 and TRBJ1-2, with TRBD1 as a possible D gene (6 bases). Germline loops: CDR1 MNHEY, CDR2 SVGEGT. This CDR3 has 12 amino acids. Trimming stripped 8 bases from V and 4 bases from J, with 11 bases between. CDR3 in DNA: TGTGCCAGCCGCGGGGGCGGCTATGGCTACACCTTC. The encoded protein is CASRGGGYGYTF.

The sample holds a few counts of this clonotype. The V call is TRBV4-1, the J call TRBJ2-7; D is undetermined. There are 15 residues in the CDR3. The V end lost 4 bases, the J end lost 2 bases, and 15 bases lay between the germline ends. The germline V gene encodes CDR1 MGHRA and CDR2 YSYEKL. The CDR3: CASSREFPRPYEQYF. For the CDR3, the DNA is TGCGCCAGCAGCCGCGAATTCCCACGCCCCTACGAGCAGTACTTC.

V gene TRBV6-2 or TRBV6-3 combines with J gene TRBJ1-4; 8 bases line up with TRBD1. The CDR3 is made up of 15 amino acids. With V trimmed by 8 bases and J by 7 bases, 12 bases remained unmatched. The V gene's germline CDR1 is MNHEY and CDR2 SVGEGT. The CDR3, as DNA: TGTGCCAGCCGAACTGACAGGGGAGCGGGTGAAAAACTGTTTTTT. It is translated as CASRTDRGAGEKLFF.

The chain uses TRBV10-3 and TRBJ2-1; D remains unclear. V was clipped by 0 bases and J by 7 bases, with 13 bases between them. Looked up from germline, CDR1 is ENHRY and CDR2 is SYGVKD. The CDR3 extends over 15 amino acids. CDR3 nucleotides: TGTGCCATCAGTGAGTCGTTGGACCGTGAGAATGAGCAGTTCTTC. Protein sequence: CAISESLDRENEQFF.

This chain joins TRBV6-2 or TRBV6-3 and TRBJ1-5; the D gene is possibly TRBD1 (5 bases). V lost 5 bases, J lost 7 bases, and 18 bases lay in between. Germline CDR1 and CDR2: MNHEY and SVGEGT. The CDR3 loop spans 15 amino acids. CDR3 bases: TGTGCCAGCAGTCCCCTGGCGCGGGACCGCCAGCCCCAGCATTTT. This sequence encodes CASSPLARDRQPQHF.

The V and J genes are TRBV20-1 and TRBJ1-5, with 8 positions matching TRBD1. Unmatched junction bases numbered 5, after V lost 5 bases and J lost 2 bases. This CDR3 contains 14 residues. Germline CDR1 reads DFQATT; CDR2 reads SNEGSKA (reference sequence). For the CDR3, the DNA is TGCAGTGCTGACAGGGGAAGTCGCAATCAGCCCCAGCATTTT. Protein: CSADRGSRNQPQHF.

V usage is TRBV5-1 and J usage is TRBJ2-7; TRBD1 matches at 9 bases. Germline trimming cut 1 base from V and 7 bases from J; bases unmatched to any gene: 9. Germline V lookup: CDR1 SGHRS, CDR2 YFSETQ. CDR3 length equals 15 residues. The CDR3 sequence is CASSLMTGGVGEQYF. In DNA, the CDR3 is TGCGCCAGCAGCTTGATGACAGGGGGAGTTGGTGAGCAGTACTTC.

This clonotype was counted only a few times. The V call is TRBV4-2, the J call TRBJ2-5; 9 bases fit TRBD2. Germline V lookup: CDR1 LGHNA, CDR2 YNFKEQ. The CDR3 spans 17 residues. With V trimmed by 2 bases and J by 5 bases, 12 bases remained unmatched. CDR3 loop: CASSQTSGLAGRETQYF. Written as DNA, the CDR3 is TGTGCCAGCAGCCAAACCTCGGGGCTAGCGGGGCGGGAGACCCAGTACTTC.